This T cell receptor (beta chain) was profiled in a study of T-cell memory formation after mild COVID-19. Study as a whole: Largely donor-specific sequence clusters came from two donors.

V was shortened by 4 bases and J by 0 bases, with 11 bases between the two germline ends. The CDR3 runs to 15 residues. A single count supports this clonotype. Antigen unknown. MiXCR was run by TCRdb on the 5' RACE reads, yielding one entry per CDR3 protein. Here the sample spans roughly 250,000 distinct CDR3 sequences, less than 20% being singletons. Study-wide results and caveats: CD4+ clones that contracted lay mainly in CM and EM; CD8+ ones lay in EMRA.

This sequence originates from a man aged 18 to 35 who had mild COVID-19 (a few samples of this study predate the infection). Cell type and time point are not known. The specimen sequenced was PBMCs or a T cell subset sorted from them (not recorded which). V gene TRBV5-3 combines with J gene TRBJ2-4; no clear D gene. TRBV5-3 is filed as an ORF, its function uncertain. CDR3 in amino acids: CARSQSRVAKNIQYF. The DNA for the CDR3 is TGTGCCAGAAGCCAAAGCCGAGTAGCCAAAAACATTCAGTACTTC.